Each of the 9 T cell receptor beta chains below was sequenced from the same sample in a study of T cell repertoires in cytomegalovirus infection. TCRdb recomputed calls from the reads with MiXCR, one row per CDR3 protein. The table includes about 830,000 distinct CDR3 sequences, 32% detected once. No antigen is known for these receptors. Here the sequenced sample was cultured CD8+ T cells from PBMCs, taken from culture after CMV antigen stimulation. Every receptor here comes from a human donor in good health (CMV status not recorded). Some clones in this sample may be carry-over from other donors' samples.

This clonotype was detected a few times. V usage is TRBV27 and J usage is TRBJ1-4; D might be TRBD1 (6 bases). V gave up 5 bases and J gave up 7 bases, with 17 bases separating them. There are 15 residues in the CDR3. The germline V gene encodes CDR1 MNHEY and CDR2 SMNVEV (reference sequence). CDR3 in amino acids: CASSPHLGGGEKLFF. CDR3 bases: TGTGCCAGCAGTCCACACCTCGGGGGCGGTGAAAAACTGTTTTTT.

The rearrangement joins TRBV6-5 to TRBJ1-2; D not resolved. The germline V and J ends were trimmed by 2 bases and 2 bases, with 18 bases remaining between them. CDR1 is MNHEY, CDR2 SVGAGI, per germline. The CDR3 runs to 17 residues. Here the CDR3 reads CASSYIQSEVLNYGYTF. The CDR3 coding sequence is TGTGCCAGCAGTTACATTCAGAGCGAGGTTCTAAACTATGGCTACACCTTC.

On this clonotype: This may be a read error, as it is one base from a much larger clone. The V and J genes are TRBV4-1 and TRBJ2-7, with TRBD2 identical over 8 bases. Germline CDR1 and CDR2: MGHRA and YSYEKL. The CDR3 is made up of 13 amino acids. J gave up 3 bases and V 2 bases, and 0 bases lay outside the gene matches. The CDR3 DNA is TGCGCCAGCAGCCAACGGGGGGGCTACGAGCAGTACTTC. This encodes CASSQRGGYEQYF.

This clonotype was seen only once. This CDR3 is CASSTLMGASYEQYF. CDR3 nucleotide sequence: TGTGCCAGCAGCACCCTGATGGGGGCCTCCTACGAGCAGTACTTC. The chain combines TRBV11-2 with TRBJ2-7; perhaps TRBD1 as D (6 bases). The CDR3 has 15 amino acids. Germline values: CDR1 SGHAT, CDR2 FQNNGV. V was shortened by 5 bases and J by 0 bases, with 14 bases between the two germline ends.

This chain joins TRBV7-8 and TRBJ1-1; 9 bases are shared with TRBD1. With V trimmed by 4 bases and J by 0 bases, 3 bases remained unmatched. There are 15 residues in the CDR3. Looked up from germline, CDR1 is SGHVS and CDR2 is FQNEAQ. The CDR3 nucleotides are TGTGCCAGCAGCTCCGGGGACAGGGTGAACACTGAAGCTTTCTTT. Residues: CASSSGDRVNTEAFF.

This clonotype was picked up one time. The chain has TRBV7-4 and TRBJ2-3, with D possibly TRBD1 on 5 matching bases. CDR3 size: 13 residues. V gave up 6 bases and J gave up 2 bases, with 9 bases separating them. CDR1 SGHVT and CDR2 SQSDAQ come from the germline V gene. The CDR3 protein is CASRGQATDTQYF. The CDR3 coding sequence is TGTGCCAGCAGGGGGCAGGCCACAGATACGCAGTATTTT.

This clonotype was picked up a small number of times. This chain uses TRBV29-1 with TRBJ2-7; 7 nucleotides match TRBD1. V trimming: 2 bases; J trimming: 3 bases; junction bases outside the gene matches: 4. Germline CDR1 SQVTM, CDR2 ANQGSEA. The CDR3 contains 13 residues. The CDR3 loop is CSVENDRDYEQYF. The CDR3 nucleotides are TGCAGCGTTGAAAATGACAGGGACTACGAGCAGTACTTC.

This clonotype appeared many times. The CDR3 spells CASSPGTGGEKLFF. CDR3 in DNA: TGTGCCAGCAGCCCCGGGACAGGGGGAGAAAAACTGTTTTTT. V is TRBV12-3 or TRBV12-4 and J is TRBJ1-4; TRBD1 matches at 11 bases. There are 14 residues in the CDR3. With 6 bases clipped from V and 8 bases from J, the junction kept 5 bases outside the gene matches.

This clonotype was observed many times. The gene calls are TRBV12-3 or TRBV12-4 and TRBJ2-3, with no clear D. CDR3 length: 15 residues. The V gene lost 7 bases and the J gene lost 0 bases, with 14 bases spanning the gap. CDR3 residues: CASTLLRFSTDTQYF. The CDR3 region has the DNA TGTGCCAGCACCCTTCTGAGGTTCAGCACAGATACGCAGTATTTT.